The 28 T cell receptor beta chains below come from one sample, sequenced in a study of cytotoxic CD8 clonotypes in ibrutinib-treated CLL. TCRdb's copy holds only in-frame clones and misses some; the assay was immunoSEQ multiplex PCR. Here the sample spans some 200,000 clones, more than 70% being singletons. Here the sequenced sample was PBMCs, taken after 12 months of ibrutinib treatment. The receptor set was obtained from a human donor with chronic lymphocytic leukemia.

The chain recombines TRBV11-1 with TRBJ2-5; D remains unclear. Trimming cost V 1 base and J 7 bases, with 19 bases left between them. Germline CDR1 SGHAT, CDR2 FQDESV (reference sequence). This CDR3 is built from 16 residues. CDR3 region: CASSLEASLGVGTQYF. The CDR3 DNA reads TGTGCCAGCAGCTTAGAGGCGAGCTTGGGTGTCGGGACCCAGTACTTC.

The gene calls are TRBV9 and TRBJ2-1, with 9 bases fitting TRBD1. The ends lost 0 bases at V and 8 bases at J; junction bases unmatched: 6. This CDR3 contains 15 residues. Per the germline V gene, CDR1 is SGDLS and CDR2 is YYNGEE. This chain's CDR3 is CASSVEGTGQYEQFF. In DNA, the CDR3 is TGTGCCAGCAGCGTAGAAGGGACAGGGCAGTATGAGCAGTTCTTC.

The chain employs TRBV18 and TRBJ2-7; a possible D gene is TRBD1 (6 bases). This CDR3 has 13 residues. Looked up from germline, CDR1 is KGHSH and CDR2 is LQKENI. Deletions cut 4 bases from V and 1 base from J, with 8 bases between. The chain's CDR3 is CASSLGTSYEQYF. The CDR3 nucleotides read TGTGCCAGCTCACTGGGGACATCCTACGAGCAGTACTTC. The whole variable domain, filled in from reference TRBV18 and TRBJ2-7, reads NAGVMQNPRHLVRRRGQEARLRCSPMKGHSHVYWYRQLPEEGLKFMVYLQKENIIDESGMPKERFSAEFPKEGPSILRIQQVVRGDSAAYFCASSLGTSYEQYFGPGTRLTVT.

The gene calls are TRBV6-5 and TRBJ2-3; the D gene is possibly TRBD1 (5 bases). The germline V gene encodes CDR1 MNHEY and CDR2 SVGAGI. The CDR3 is 15 residues long. The V end was cut by 7 bases, the J end by 4 bases, with 18 bases between. CDR3 sequence reads: CASTPLPLGADTQYF. CDR3 DNA: TGTGCCAGCACCCCCCTTCCCTTAGGGGCAGATACGCAGTATTTT.

The table lists this clone with a few counts. V and J are TRBV2 and TRBJ1-2, with D unclear. This CDR3 is 12 amino acids long. Germline loops: CDR1 SNHLY, CDR2 FYNNEI. V was cut by 8 bases and J by 8 bases, with 15 bases left in between. CDR3 residues: CASDMGRGGYTF. The CDR3 DNA is TGTGCCAGCGATATGGGTCGTGGCGGCTACACCTTC. Filled out from reference TRBV2 and TRBJ1-2, the complete variable domain reads EPEVTQTPSHQVTQMGQEVILRCVPISNHLYFYWYRQILGQKVEFLVSFYNNEISEKSEIFDDQFSVERPDGSNFTLKIRSTKLEDSAMYFCASDMGRGGYTFGSGTRLTVV.

The chain joins TRBV14 to TRBJ2-5, with TRBD1 identical over 7 bases. Germline V gene sequence: CDR1 SGHDN, CDR2 FVKESK. This CDR3 has 15 amino acids. With V trimmed by 4 bases and J by 2 bases, 7 bases remained unmatched. This chain's CDR3 is CASSLWGTAQETQYF. The CDR3 nucleotides read TGTGCCAGCAGCCTTTGGGGGACAGCACAAGAGACCCAGTACTTC.

The chain is built from TRBV5-4 and TRBJ1-2, with D unresolved. Trimming removed 7 bases from V and 6 bases from J, with 19 bases in between. The CDR3 spans 14 residues. Germline-derived CDR1 and CDR2 are SGHNT and YYREEE (reference sequence). This CDR3 is CASDNSGGMDGYTF. CDR3 bases: TGTGCCAGCGACAATTCGGGAGGGATGGATGGCTACACCTTC.

V usage is TRBV5-8 and J usage is TRBJ2-5, with 9 bases matching TRBD1. The CDR3 extends over 13 amino acids. The junction had 3 bases not matched to a gene; V was cut back by 4 bases and J by 5 bases. CDR1 and CDR2 (germline): SGHTS, YDEGEE. The CDR3 sequence: CASSPGQGETQYF. CDR3 nucleotides: TGTGCCAGCAGCCCTGGACAGGGGGAGACCCAGTACTTC.

The V call is TRBV5-1, the J call TRBJ1-4, with a possible D match to TRBD1 (5 bases). The V and J ends lost 4 bases and 7 bases respectively, with 29 bases between them. The V gene's germline CDR1 is SGHRS and CDR2 YFSETQ. The CDR3 is 19 amino acids. The DNA for the CDR3 is TGCGCCAGCAGCCCGGGGGGACCTGCAATACCCCTTTTGGGTGAAAAACTGTTTTTT. Encoded protein: CASSPGGPAIPLLGEKLFF.

J is TRBJ2-1 and V is TRBV11-2; 8 bases are shared with TRBD2. Germline CDR1 SGHAT, CDR2 FQNNGV. V lost 5 bases and J lost 0; bases outside the gene matches: 12. This CDR3 spans 18 amino acids. The CDR3: CASSRYVRGDNSYNEQFF. DNA for the CDR3: TGTGCCAGCAGCCGCTACGTGCGGGGGGACAACTCCTACAATGAGCAGTTCTTC.

V is TRBV9 and J is TRBJ2-6; 7 nucleotides align to TRBD1. This CDR3 region has 15 residues. The germline CDR1 and CDR2 sequences are SGDLS and YYNGEE. V dropped 4 bases and J dropped 5; count of bases not matched to a gene: 6. This CDR3 is CASSPRQGRANVLTF. The DNA of the CDR3 is TGTGCCAGCAGCCCCCGACAGGGAAGGGCCAACGTCCTGACTTTC.

The chain combines TRBV29-1 with TRBJ1-2; TRBD1 aligns across 8 bases. The CDR3 is 12 amino acids. Germline assignment: CDR1 SQVTM and CDR2 ANQGSEA. The ends lost 4 bases at V and 8 bases at J; junction bases unmatched: 6. DNA of the CDR3: TGCAGCGTTGGGGGACAGGATGTAGGCTACACCTTC. Amino acid sequence: CSVGGQDVGYTF.

In the case of this clone: This CDR3 is also generated by other DNA sequences in the sample. The chain recombines TRBV6-5 with TRBJ2-7; D unresolved. Trimming stripped 0 bases from V and 3 bases from J, with 9 bases between. Per the germline V gene, CDR1 is MNHEY and CDR2 is SVGAGI. The CDR3 consists of 14 residues. The chain's CDR3 is CASSYSGRSYEQYF. The CDR3 nucleotides read TGTGCCAGCAGTTACTCCGGCAGGAGCTACGAGCAGTACTTC.

The rearrangement uses TRBV5-4 and TRBJ2-4; 8 positions agree with TRBD2. Germline values: CDR1 SGHNT, CDR2 YYREEE (reference sequence). CDR3 length equals 15 residues. The V segment lost 5 bases and the J segment 6 bases; nucleotides outside the gene matches: 10. This CDR3 reads CASRPFGGEINIQYF. As DNA, the CDR3 is TGTGCCAGCAGACCCTTCGGGGGGGAGATAAACATTCAGTACTTC. The entire variable domain, with the rest obtained from reference TRBV5-4 and TRBJ2-4, is as follows: ETGVTQSPTHLIKTRGQQVTLRCSSQSGHNTVSWYQQALGQGPQFIFQYYREEENGRGNFPPRFSGLQFPNYSSELNVNALELDDSALYLCASRPFGGEINIQYFGAGTRLSVL.

The gene calls are TRBV28 and TRBJ1-5; D is ambiguous. The V gene's germline CDR1 is MDHEN and CDR2 SYDVKM. The V and J ends lost 10 bases and 6 bases respectively, with 16 bases between them. This CDR3 has 13 amino acids. The CDR3 bases are TGTGCCACGCATTCCACTCCCCCTCAGCCCCAGCATTTT. It translates to CATHSTPPQPQHF.

The rearrangement joins TRBV4-1 to TRBJ1-2, with D perhaps matching TRBD1 (6 bases). The germline V gene has CDR1 MGHRA and CDR2 YSYEKL. The CDR3 has 14 residues. The V end was cut by 0 bases, the J end by 5 bases, with 10 bases between. The CDR3 here is CASSQDRTVYGYTF. As DNA, the CDR3 is TGCGCCAGCAGCCAAGATCGGACAGTTTATGGCTACACCTTC.

This clone was counted a few times. The rearrangement joins TRBV27 to TRBJ2-7; TRBD2 agrees at 11 bases. CDR1 MNHEY and CDR2 SMNVEV come from the germline V gene (reference sequence). There are 15 residues in the CDR3. V trimming: 6 bases; J trimming: 7 bases; junction bases outside the gene matches: 11. CDR3 region: CASSLSGRASGEQYF. The DNA of the CDR3 is TGTGCCAGCAGCCTTAGCGGGAGGGCCTCCGGGGAGCAGTACTTC.

The chain is built from TRBV12-5 and TRBJ2-1; 12 positions agree with TRBD2. Germline V lookup: CDR1 LGHNT, CDR2 FRNRAP. The CDR3 is 18 amino acids. V was pared by 2 bases and J by 0 bases, with 5 bases of the junction left unmatched. The CDR3 spells CASGLILAGGPSYNEQFF. In nucleotides, the CDR3 is TGTGCTAGTGGTTTGATACTAGCGGGAGGCCCCTCCTACAATGAGCAGTTCTTC.

This clone showed up just once. The chain combines TRBV15 with TRBJ2-2; 11 bases line up with TRBD2. Germline CDR1 and CDR2: LNHNV and YYDKDF (reference sequence). The CDR3 is 18 residues long. J was trimmed by 2 bases and V by 1 base; bases with no gene match: 6. This chain's CDR3 is CATSRALAGGDNTGELFF. As DNA, the CDR3 is TGTGCCACCAGCAGAGCTCTAGCGGGGGGAGATAACACCGGGGAGCTGTTTTTT.

The chain employs TRBV5-1 and TRBJ1-2; D is unclear. V shed 4 bases and J shed 4 bases, with 14 bases lying between them. The CDR3 runs to 14 residues. Looked up from germline, CDR1 is SGHRS and CDR2 is YFSETQ. The chain's CDR3 is CASSTDVGFYGYTF. The CDR3, as DNA: TGCGCCAGCAGCACGGACGTGGGGTTCTATGGCTACACCTTC.

The genes are TRBV5-1 and TRBJ1-1, with unresolved D. Germline V gives CDR1 SGHRS, CDR2 YFSETQ. The ends were cut back, 2 bases at V and 7 bases at J, with 12 bases in the middle. This CDR3 is built from 13 residues. DNA of the CDR3: TGCGCCAGCAGCTTAGGGCAGAACCTTGAAGCTTTCTTT. Its translation is CASSLGQNLEAFF.

V is TRBV9 and J is TRBJ2-7; possibly TRBD1 for D (5 bases). Germline CDR1 reads SGDLS; CDR2 reads YYNGEE. This CDR3 is built from 14 residues. With 0 bases removed from V and 6 bases from J, the gap between germline ends came to 13 bases. This chain's CDR3 is CASSVAPGFGEQYF. CDR3 nucleotide sequence: TGTGCCAGCAGCGTAGCTCCAGGGTTCGGCGAGCAGTACTTC.

This chain links TRBV5-1 with TRBJ2-7; D unresolved. The V end lost 0 bases, the J end lost 1 base, and 8 bases lay between the germline ends. Germline V lookup: CDR1 SGHRS, CDR2 YFSETQ. The CDR3 extends over 14 amino acids. CDR3 bases: TGCGCCAGCAGCTTGGAGGGTTCTTCCTACGAGCAGTACTTC. Amino acids: CASSLEGSSYEQYF.

The chain carries TRBV5-5 and TRBJ2-2, with 11 bases that match TRBD2. The CDR3 extends over 16 amino acids. Germline loops: CDR1 SGHKS, CDR2 YYEKEE (reference sequence). Germline trimming cut 3 bases from V and 1 base from J; bases unmatched to any gene: 2. The CDR3 spells CASSSGTSGNTGELFF. The CDR3 bases are TGTGCCAGCAGCTCCGGGACTAGCGGGAACACCGGGGAGCTGTTTTTT.

The chain carries TRBV18 and TRBJ2-1, with no clear D. V was pared by 5 bases and J by 8 bases, with 7 bases between. Germline CDR1 KGHSH, CDR2 LQKENI. This CDR3 spans 11 amino acids. This chain's CDR3 is CASSKEYEQFF. CDR3 sequence (DNA): TGTGCCAGCTCAAAGGAGTATGAGCAGTTCTTC.

The chain couples TRBV18 to TRBJ2-7; a weak D match, TRBD2 (5 bases). The CDR3 runs 12 residues. V lost 6 bases and J 5 bases, leaving 11 bases between the germline ends. Germline CDR1 is KGHSH and CDR2 is LQKENI. CDR3 amino acids: CASSNFGDEQYF. The CDR3 DNA reads TGTGCCAGCTCGAACTTCGGGGACGAGCAGTACTTC. The variable domain in full, with the rest retrieved from reference TRBV18 and TRBJ2-7, is NAGVMQNPRHLVRRRGQEARLRCSPMKGHSHVYWYRQLPEEGLKFMVYLQKENIIDESGMPKERFSAEFPKEGPSILRIQQVVRGDSAAYFCASSNFGDEQYFGPGTRLTVT.

The genes are TRBV5-1 and TRBJ1-1, with D tentatively TRBD1 (5 bases). The V gene's germline CDR1 is SGHRS and CDR2 YFSETQ. This CDR3 has 14 residues. V lost 1 base, J lost 3 bases, and 10 bases lay in between. The CDR3 region is CASSLLRGDTEAFF. CDR3 DNA sequence: TGCGCCAGCAGCTTGTTGAGAGGGGACACTGAAGCTTTCTTT.

V gene TRBV11-2 combines with J gene TRBJ2-5; D is possibly TRBD1 (5 bases). The germline gives CDR1 SGHAT, CDR2 FQNNGV. This CDR3 comprises 16 residues. The V gene lost 1 base and the J gene lost 6 bases, with 18 bases spanning the gap. Here the CDR3 DNA reads TGTGCCAGCAGCTTAGTTGGCAGGGTTTTAATTCAGACCCAGTACTTC. The encoded protein is CASSLVGRVLIQTQYF. Combining the CDR3 with reference TRBV11-2 and TRBJ2-5 gives the whole variable domain EAGVAQSPRYKIIEKRQSVAFWCNPISGHATLYWYQQILGQGPKLLIQFQNNGVVDDSQLPKDRFSAERLKGVDSTLKIQPAKLEDSAVYLCASSLVGRVLIQTQYFGPGTRLLVL.